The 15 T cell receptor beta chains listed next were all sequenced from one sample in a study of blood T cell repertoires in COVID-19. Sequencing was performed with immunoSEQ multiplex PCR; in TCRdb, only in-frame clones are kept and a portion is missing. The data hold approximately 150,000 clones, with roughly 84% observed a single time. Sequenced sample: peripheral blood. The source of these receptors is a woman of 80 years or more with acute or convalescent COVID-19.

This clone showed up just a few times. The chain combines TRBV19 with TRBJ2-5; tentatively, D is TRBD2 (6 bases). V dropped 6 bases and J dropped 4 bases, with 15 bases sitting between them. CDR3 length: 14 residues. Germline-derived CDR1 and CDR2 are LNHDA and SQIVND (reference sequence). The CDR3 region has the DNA TGTGCCAGTAGCCCCGGTGGGGGGAGAGAGACCCAGTACTTC. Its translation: CASSPGGGRETQYF.

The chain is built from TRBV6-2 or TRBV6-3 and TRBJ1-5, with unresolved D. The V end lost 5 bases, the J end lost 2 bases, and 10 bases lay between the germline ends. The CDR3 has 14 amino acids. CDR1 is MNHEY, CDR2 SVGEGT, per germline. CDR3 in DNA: TGTGCCAGCAGTGGGAGTGGGGGCAATCAGCCCCAGCATTTT. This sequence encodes CASSGSGGNQPQHF.

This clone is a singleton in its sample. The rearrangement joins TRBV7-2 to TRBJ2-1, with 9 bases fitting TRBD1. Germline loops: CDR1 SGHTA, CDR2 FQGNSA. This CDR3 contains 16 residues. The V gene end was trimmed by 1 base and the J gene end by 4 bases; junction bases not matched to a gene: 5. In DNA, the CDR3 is TGTGCCAGCAGCTTAGAGGTGACAGGGGGGTACAATGAGCAGTTCTTC. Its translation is CASSLEVTGGYNEQFF.

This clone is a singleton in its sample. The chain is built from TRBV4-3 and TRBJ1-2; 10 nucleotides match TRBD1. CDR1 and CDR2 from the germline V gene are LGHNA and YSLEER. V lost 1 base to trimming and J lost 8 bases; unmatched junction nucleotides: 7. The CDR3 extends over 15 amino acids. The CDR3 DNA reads TGCGCCAGCAGCCAAGGGGGGACAGGGGTGGGCGGCTACACCTTC. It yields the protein CASSQGGTGVGGYTF.

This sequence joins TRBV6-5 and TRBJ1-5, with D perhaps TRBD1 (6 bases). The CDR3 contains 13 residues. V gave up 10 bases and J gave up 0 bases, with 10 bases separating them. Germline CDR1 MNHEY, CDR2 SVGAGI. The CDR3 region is CATGVSSNQPQHF. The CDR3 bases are TGTGCCACAGGGGTATCTAGCAATCAGCCCCAGCATTTT.

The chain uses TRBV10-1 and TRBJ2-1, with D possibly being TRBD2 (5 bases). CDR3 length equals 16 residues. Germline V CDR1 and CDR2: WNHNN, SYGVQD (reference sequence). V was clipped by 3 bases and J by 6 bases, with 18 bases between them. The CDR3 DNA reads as TGCGCCAGCAGTGATTTCGACATTCTCAGCGGCAATGAGCAGTTCTTC. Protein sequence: CASSDFDILSGNEQFF.

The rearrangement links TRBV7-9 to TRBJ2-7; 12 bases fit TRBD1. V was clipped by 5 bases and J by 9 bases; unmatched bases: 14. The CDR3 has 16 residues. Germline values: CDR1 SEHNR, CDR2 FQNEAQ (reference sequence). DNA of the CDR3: TGTGCCAGCAGCCAAACCCCCGGGACAGGGGGCTTCGGGCAGTACTTC. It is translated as CASSQTPGTGGFGQYF.

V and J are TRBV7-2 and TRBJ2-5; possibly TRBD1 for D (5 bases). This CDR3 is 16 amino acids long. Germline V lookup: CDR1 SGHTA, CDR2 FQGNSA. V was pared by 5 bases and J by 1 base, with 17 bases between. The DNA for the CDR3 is TGTGCCAGCAGCCAGGGTATGGCACCTCTCCAAGAGACCCAGTACTTC. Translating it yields CASSQGMAPLQETQYF.

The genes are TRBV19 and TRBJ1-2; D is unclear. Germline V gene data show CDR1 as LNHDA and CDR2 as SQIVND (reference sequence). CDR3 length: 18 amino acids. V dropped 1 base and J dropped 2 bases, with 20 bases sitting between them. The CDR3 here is CASSIAEDWESPNYGYTF. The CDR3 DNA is TGTGCCAGTAGTATAGCGGAGGATTGGGAGAGCCCGAACTATGGCTACACCTTC.

The DNA of the CDR3 is TGTGCCAGCAGCTTAGGTGGGACTAGCGTTCCTGAGCAGTTCTTC. This translates into CASSLGGTSVPEQFF. This sequence joins TRBV13 and TRBJ2-1; 10 bases line up with TRBD2. This CDR3 comprises 15 residues. Germline V gives CDR1 PRHDT, CDR2 FYEKMQ (reference sequence). V shed 0 bases and J 9 bases; nucleotides not matched to a gene: 5.

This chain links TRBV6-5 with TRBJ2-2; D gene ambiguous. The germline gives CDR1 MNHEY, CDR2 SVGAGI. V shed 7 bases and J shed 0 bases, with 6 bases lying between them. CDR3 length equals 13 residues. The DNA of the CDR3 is TGTGCCAGCACGGTCGCGAACACCGGGGAGCTGTTTTTT. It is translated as CASTVANTGELFF.

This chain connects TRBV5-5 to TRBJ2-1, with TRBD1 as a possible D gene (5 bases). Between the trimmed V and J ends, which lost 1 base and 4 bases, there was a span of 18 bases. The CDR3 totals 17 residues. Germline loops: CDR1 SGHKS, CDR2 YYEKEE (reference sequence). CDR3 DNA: TGTGCCAGCAGCTTGAGGCGCCCGACAGCTGGTTACAATGAGCAGTTCTTC. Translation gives CASSLRRPTAGYNEQFF.

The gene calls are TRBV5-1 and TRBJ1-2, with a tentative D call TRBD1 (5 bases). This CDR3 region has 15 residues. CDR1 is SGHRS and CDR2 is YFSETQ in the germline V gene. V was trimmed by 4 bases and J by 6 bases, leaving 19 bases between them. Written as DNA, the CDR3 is TGCGCCAGCAGCCTTCCGGGACTCGAGGAGAATGGCTACACCTTC. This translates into CASSLPGLEENGYTF.

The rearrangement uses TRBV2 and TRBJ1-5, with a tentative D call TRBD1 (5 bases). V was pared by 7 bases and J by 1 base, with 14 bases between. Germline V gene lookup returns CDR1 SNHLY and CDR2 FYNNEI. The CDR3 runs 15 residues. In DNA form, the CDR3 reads TGTGCCAGCAAGAAGGGAGGGACGAGCAATCAGCCCCAGCATTTT. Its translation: CASKKGGTSNQPQHF.

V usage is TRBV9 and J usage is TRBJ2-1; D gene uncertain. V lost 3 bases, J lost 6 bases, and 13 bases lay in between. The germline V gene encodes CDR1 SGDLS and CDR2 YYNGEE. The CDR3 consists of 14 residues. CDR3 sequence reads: CASSARMGSNEQFF. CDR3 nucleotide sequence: TGTGCCAGCAGCGCCCGGATGGGCTCCAATGAGCAGTTCTTC.